Presented here are 12 T cell receptor beta chains from one specimen sequenced in a study of CD8 T cells in Susac syndrome. Random-hexamer reverse transcription was applied to about 0.45 to 1 ug RNA. TCRdb passed the immunoSEQ multiplex PCR reads through MiXCR, listing each CDR3 protein once. The sample shows some 120,000 distinct CDR3 sequences, more than 90% of them seen only once. The sequenced sample was CD4+ T cells from PBMCs. The receptors derive from a human donor in good health.

The chain uses TRBV4-1 and TRBJ1-1; TRBD1 aligns across 7 bases. Per the germline V gene, CDR1 is MGHRA and CDR2 is YSYEKL. The junction had 6 bases not matched to a gene; V was cut back by 5 bases and J by 0 bases. The CDR3 has 15 residues. The CDR3 region is CASSTRDRLNTEAFF. CDR3 DNA sequence: TGCGCCAGCAGCACCCGGGACAGATTGAACACTGAAGCTTTCTTT.

The chain has TRBV20-1 and TRBJ2-5; 9 nucleotides match TRBD1. Germline-derived CDR1 and CDR2 are DFQATT and SNEGSKA (reference sequence). The V and J ends lost 6 bases and 3 bases, in that order; junction bases with no gene match: 5. This CDR3 spans 13 amino acids. This chain's CDR3 is CSAATGGEETQYF. CDR3 nucleotides: TGCAGTGCCGCGACAGGGGGGGAAGAGACCCAGTACTTC.

The chain links TRBV5-1 to TRBJ2-3; D remains unclear. This CDR3 is 13 amino acids long. Germline V gene lookup returns CDR1 SGHRS and CDR2 YFSETQ. The ends were cut back, 0 bases at V and 8 bases at J, with 10 bases in the middle. CDR3 coding DNA: TGCGCCAGCAGCTTGGACCCTATAGGTACGCAGTATTTT. Amino acid sequence: CASSLDPIGTQYF.

V is TRBV7-2 and J is TRBJ2-5; possible D gene TRBD2, 5 bases. The CDR3 is made up of 13 amino acids. The ends were cut back, 4 bases at V and 7 bases at J, with 13 bases in the middle. CDR1 and CDR2 (germline): SGHTA, FQGNSA. The CDR3 sequence: CASSYRAEGTQYF. The CDR3 region has the DNA TGTGCCAGCAGCTACCGGGCTGAGGGGACCCAGTACTTC. The full variable domain, its missing parts supplied by reference TRBV7-2 and TRBJ2-5, is GAGVSQSPSNKVTEKGKDVELRCDPISGHTALYWYRQSLGQGLEFLIYFQGNSAPDKSGLPSDRFSAERTGGSVSTLTIQRTQQEDSAVYLCASSYRAEGTQYFGPGTRLLVL.

The CDR3: CSAPPRQGAYDGYTF. The CDR3 DNA is TGCAGTGCCCCCCCGAGGCAGGGGGCGTATGATGGCTACACCTTC. This chain uses TRBV20-1 with TRBJ1-2, with TRBD1 matching 8 bases. V shed 6 bases, J shed 6 bases, and the junction held 15 bases outside the gene matches. The germline V gene encodes CDR1 DFQATT and CDR2 SNEGSKA (reference sequence). The CDR3 covers 15 residues.

This CDR3 reads CASSSGHPQETQYF. DNA of the CDR3: TGTGCCAGCAGCTCCGGACACCCCCAAGAGACCCAGTACTTC. The chain is built from TRBV11-2 and TRBJ2-5; D possibly corresponds to TRBD1 (5 bases). V lost 4 bases and J 1 base, leaving 10 bases between the germline ends. This CDR3 region has 14 residues. Germline lookup yields CDR1 SGHAT and CDR2 FQNNGV.

This chain joins TRBV5-6 and TRBJ2-7; either TRBD1 or TRBD2 may fit D (5 bases each). The V and J ends lost 6 bases and 3 bases respectively, with 13 bases between them. CDR3 length: 13 residues. The germline CDR1 and CDR2 sequences are SGHDT and YYEEEE. The CDR3 DNA sequence: TGTGCCAGCACCCGGGGCTTGGGCTACGAGCAGTACTTC. It translates to CASTRGLGYEQYF.

The chain has TRBV7-2 and TRBJ2-3; 7 bases are a match to TRBD2. Looked up from germline, CDR1 is SGHTA and CDR2 is FQGNSA. The CDR3 has 13 residues. The V gene end was trimmed by 9 bases and the J gene end by 0 bases; junction bases not matched to a gene: 3. CDR3 DNA: TGTGCCAGTAGCGGGCCTAGCACAGATACGCAGTATTTT. It yields the protein CASSGPSTDTQYF.

The chain is built from TRBV30 and TRBJ2-1; unclear D gene. Germline CDR1 GTSNPN, CDR2 SVGIG (reference sequence). The CDR3 length is 13 residues. Trimming removed 1 base at V and 8 bases at J, with 12 bases between. This CDR3 is CAWSAPGADEQFF. CDR3 bases: TGTGCCTGGAGTGCCCCTGGTGCGGATGAGCAGTTCTTC.

The CDR3 sequence is CAISDRSQETQYF. Here the CDR3 DNA reads TGTGCCATCAGTGACAGGAGCCAAGAGACCCAGTACTTC. V is TRBV10-3 and J is TRBJ2-5; unclear D gene. V was cut by 3 bases and J by 1 base, with 6 bases left in between. From germline, CDR1 is ENHRY and CDR2 SYGVKD. This CDR3 is built from 13 residues.

The V and J genes are TRBV3-1 and TRBJ1-1; the D gene is possibly TRBD1 (5 bases). V was shortened by 3 bases and J by 0 bases, with 5 bases between the two germline ends. This CDR3 is 13 amino acids long. Per the germline V gene, CDR1 is LGHDT and CDR2 is YNNKEL (reference sequence). Here the CDR3 DNA reads TGTGCCAGCAGCCACAGGGTGAACACTGAAGCTTTCTTT. Translating gives CASSHRVNTEAFF.

This clonotype has only one observation. The rearrangement joins TRBV29-1 to TRBJ1-3; no clear D gene. This CDR3 has 13 amino acids. CDR1 and CDR2 (germline): SQVTM, ANQGSEA. The V and J ends lost 6 bases and 0 bases respectively, with 9 bases between them. The CDR3 here is CSVGKDSGNTIYF. CDR3 in DNA: TGCAGCGTCGGGAAGGACTCTGGAAACACCATATATTTT.